Below, 8 T cell receptor beta chains from the same sample are listed, as sequenced in a study of neurological immune-mediated disorders. TCRdb re-derived calls from the 5' RACE reads in MiXCR, one entry per CDR3 protein. The table has over 60,000 distinct CDR3 sequences, 4% to 6% seen once; the top ten hold over 2.5%. Material: PBMCs. These receptors were collected from a woman aged 30 to 39 with multiple sclerosis.

This clonotype was picked up many times. At one end, the junction sequence differs from germline, possibly due to a read error. The J gene is TRBJ2-7, the V gene TRBV3-1; 10 bases are shared with TRBD2. Per the germline V gene, CDR1 is LGHDT and CDR2 is YNNKEL (reference sequence). The CDR3 contains 15 residues. CDR3 in amino acids: CASTQSGRGRSEQYF. The DNA of the CDR3 is TGTGCCAGCACCCAAAGCGGGAGGGGGCGCAGCGAGCAGTACTTC.

This clonotype was counted between two and nine times. The chain has TRBV20-1 and TRBJ1-5; no reliable D call. There are 13 residues in the CDR3. Trimming shortened V by 4 bases and J by 3 bases, and 10 bases separated the two germline ends. Germline lookup yields CDR1 DFQATT and CDR2 SNEGSKA (reference sequence). DNA for the CDR3: TGCAGTGCTACCGACACCTACAATCAGCCCCAGCATTTT. Translated: CSATDTYNQPQHF.

This clonotype has a count of ten or more. The J gene is TRBJ2-6, the V gene TRBV15, with 8 nucleotides matching TRBD1. V lost 5 bases to trimming and J lost 2 bases; unmatched junction nucleotides: 14. Germline V gene sequence: CDR1 LNHNV, CDR2 YYDKDF (reference sequence). The CDR3 consists of 19 residues. The CDR3 DNA follows: TGTGCCACCAGCCCACGAACCATACGACAGGGGACTGGGGCCAACGTCCTGACTTTC. Protein sequence: CATSPRTIRQGTGANVLTF.

This clonotype was seen only a few times. The rearrangement uses TRBV6-6 and TRBJ1-2, with D perhaps matching TRBD1 (6 bases). V lost 5 bases and J lost 8, with 12 bases in between. The germline CDR1 and CDR2 sequences are MNHNY and SVGAGI (reference sequence). The CDR3 is 12 amino acids. CDR3 residues: CASSPPQGGYTF. In DNA, the CDR3 is TGTGCCAGCAGTCCTCCCCAGGGGGGCTACACCTTC.

This clonotype was seen ten or more times. The V gene is TRBV20-1, the J gene TRBJ1-1; D remains ambiguous. CDR1 DFQATT and CDR2 SNEGSKA come from the germline V gene (reference sequence). V was shortened by 3 bases and J by 7 bases, with 15 bases between the two germline ends. The CDR3 spans 13 residues. This CDR3 is CSARPLPEGEAFF. In nucleotides, the CDR3 is TGCAGTGCTAGGCCCTTACCCGAGGGTGAAGCTTTCTTT.

This clonotype was counted many times. The chain couples TRBV9 to TRBJ2-7; TRBD2 agrees at 7 bases. CDR3 length: 12 residues. V shed 3 bases, J shed 7 bases, and the junction held 4 bases outside the gene matches. The V gene's germline CDR1 is SGDLS and CDR2 YYNGEE. The CDR3 spells CASSDRGGEQYF. For the CDR3, the DNA is TGTGCCAGCAGCGACCGCGGGGGAGAGCAGTACTTC.

This clonotype has at least ten counts. The rearrangement uses TRBV12-3 or TRBV12-4 and TRBJ2-6; no reliable D call. This CDR3 spans 13 amino acids. V lost 8 bases and J 0 bases, leaving 5 bases between the germline ends. CDR3 in amino acids: CASESSGANVLTF. DNA for the CDR3: TGTGCCAGCGAAAGCTCTGGGGCCAACGTCCTGACTTTC.

This clonotype was observed many times. The rearrangement joins TRBV5-1 to TRBJ1-5; D unresolved. Trimming removed 0 bases from V and 0 bases from J, with 7 bases in between. Germline V gene sequence: CDR1 SGHRS, CDR2 YFSETQ. The CDR3 is made up of 15 amino acids. For the CDR3, the DNA is TGCGCCAGCAGCTTGGGGGATCGTAGCAATCAGCCCCAGCATTTT. Translated, it gives CASSLGDRSNQPQHF.